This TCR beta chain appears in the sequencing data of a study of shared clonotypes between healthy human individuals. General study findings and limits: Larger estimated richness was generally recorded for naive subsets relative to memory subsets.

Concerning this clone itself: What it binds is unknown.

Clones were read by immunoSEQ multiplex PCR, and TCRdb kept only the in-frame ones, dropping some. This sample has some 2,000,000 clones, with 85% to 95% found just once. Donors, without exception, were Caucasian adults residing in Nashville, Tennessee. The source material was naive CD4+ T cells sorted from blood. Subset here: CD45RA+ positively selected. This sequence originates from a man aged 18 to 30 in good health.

CDR3: CASRHPPGLAGNEQFF. The DNA of the CDR3 is TGTGCCAGCAGACACCCGCCGGGACTAGCGGGGAATGAGCAGTTCTTC. This chain links TRBV7-9 with TRBJ2-1; 13 bases line up with TRBD2. Germline CDR1 SEHNR, CDR2 FQNEAQ (reference sequence). CDR3 length: 16 residues. Trimming at V came to 6 bases and at J to 7 bases, leaving 9 bases not matched to a gene.